Sequencing of this TCR beta chain was carried out in a study of OX40 agonist ivuxolimab in advanced cancers. The overall study: Dose-escalation patients suffered from hepatocellular carcinoma, melanoma, renal cell or head and neck cancer.

The assay was immunoSEQ multiplex PCR, and TCRdb's table has in-frame clones only and misses some. The sample lists about 60,000 clones, roughly 80% occurring once. This CDR3 spans 15 amino acids. Trimming took off 4 bases at V and 7 bases at J, with 18 bases between the two ends. CDR1 and CDR2 from the germline V gene are SGDLS and YYNGEE. This specimen was CD4+ or CD8+ T cells sorted from blood, taken in a trial of the OX40 agonist ivuxolimab. The chain uses TRBV9 and TRBJ2-4, with D tentatively TRBD2 (5 bases). The sequence was collected from an adult with an advanced solid tumor such as melanoma, head and neck, liver or kidney cancer. In DNA, the CDR3 is TGTGCCAGCAGCCCAGGAGGCCCTACGGGGAACATTCAGTACTTC. Encoded protein: CASSPGGPTGNIQYF.